The 17 T cell receptor beta chains below come from one sample, sequenced in a study of T cells in Graves' hyperthyroidism and ophthalmopathy. The TCR beta CDR3 regions underwent amplification using RNA transcripts as the source. The HTBI primer set was used in a first-round RT-PCR of the TCR CDR3. One entry per CDR3 protein, called by TCRdb with MiXCR from the multiplex PCR reads. The sample shows around 300,000 distinct CDR3 sequences, 22% of them seen only once. Sequenced input: blood. The source of these receptors is a man aged 25 to 45 with Graves' ophthalmopathy.

This chain joins TRBV19 and TRBJ1-1; tentatively, D is TRBD1 (6 bases). V shed 4 bases and J shed 1 base, with 13 bases lying between them. The CDR3 extends over 15 amino acids. The germline CDR1 and CDR2 sequences are LNHDA and SQIVND (reference sequence). In nucleotides, the CDR3 is TGTGCCAGTAGTACGGCAGGGGCGACGAACACTGAAGCTTTCTTT. As protein: CASSTAGATNTEAFF.

The table lists this clonotype with many counts. The V and J genes are TRBV11-1 and TRBJ1-3, with 7 bases fitting TRBD1. Trimming removed 6 bases from V and 3 bases from J; junction bases left unmatched: 5. This CDR3 is 14 amino acids long. CDR1 is SGHAT, CDR2 FQDESV, per germline (reference sequence). CDR3 in DNA: TGTGCCAGCAGATCTGACAGGGATGGAAACACCATATATTTT. It specifies CASRSDRDGNTIYF.

This clonotype was observed a handful of times. The rearrangement links TRBV5-1 to TRBJ2-3; 7 bases map to TRBD1. V shed 2 bases, J shed 2 bases, and the junction held 8 bases outside the gene matches. Per germline, CDR1 SGHRS and CDR2 YFSETQ. The length of the CDR3 is 16 residues. The DNA of the CDR3 is TGCGCCAGCAGCTTCCGGGACAGAACCCCCACAGATACGCAGTATTTT. This encodes CASSFRDRTPTDTQYF.

This clonotype was detected ten times or more. The chain employs TRBV28 and TRBJ2-1; TRBD2 matches 7 bases. With 7 bases clipped from V and 4 bases from J, the junction kept 4 bases outside the gene matches. CDR3 length equals 13 residues. Germline CDR1 reads MDHEN; CDR2 reads SYDVKM. The CDR3 DNA is TGTGCCAGCAATGGGGGAGGGTACAATGAGCAGTTCTTC. Translated, it gives CASNGGGYNEQFF.

This clonotype has only a few counts. The CDR3 bases are TGCAGTGCTAGATCCAGACAGATTAGTTATAATTCACCCCTCCACTTT. Its translation is CSARSRQISYNSPLHF. The chain couples TRBV20-1 to TRBJ1-6; possibly TRBD1 for D (5 bases). Trimming removed 2 bases at V and 4 bases at J, with 15 bases between. The CDR3 is made up of 16 amino acids. CDR1 is DFQATT and CDR2 is SNEGSKA in the germline V gene (reference sequence).

At least ten counts were recorded for this clonotype. The V gene is TRBV28, the J gene TRBJ1-5; D is unclear. The CDR3 totals 17 residues. V lost 3 bases and J 0 bases, leaving 15 bases between the germline ends. The V gene's germline CDR1 is MDHEN and CDR2 SYDVKM. The chain's CDR3 is CASSLRSGFYSNQPQHF. CDR3 nucleotides: TGTGCCAGCAGTTTGAGGTCAGGCTTTTATAGCAATCAGCCCCAGCATTTT.

This clonotype was counted only a few times. The chain employs TRBV29-1 and TRBJ2-5, with D tentatively TRBD2 (6 bases). Germline values: CDR1 SQVTM, CDR2 ANQGSEA. The CDR3 covers 13 residues. V lost 2 bases, J lost 5 bases, and 12 bases lay in between. This CDR3 reads CSVERESRETQYF. As DNA, the CDR3 is TGCAGCGTTGAACGGGAGAGTCGGGAGACCCAGTACTTC. The full variable domain, in which reference TRBV29-1 and TRBJ2-5 provide the parts outside the CDR3, is SAVISQKPSRDICQRGTSLTIQCQVDSQVTMMFWYRQQPGQSLTLIATANQGSEATYESGFVIDKFPISRPNLTFSTLTVSNMSPEDSSIYLCSVERESRETQYFGPGTRLLVL.

The chain uses TRBV3-1 and TRBJ2-1, with 13 bases matching TRBD2. The J segment lost 15 bases and the V segment lost 0 bases, leaving 2 bases of the junction unmatched. CDR3 size: 13 residues. CDR1 is LGHDT, CDR2 YNNKEL, per germline (reference sequence). The CDR3 DNA follows: TGTGCCAGCAGCCAAGAAGGACTAGCGGGAGTGTTCTTC. Residues: CASSQEGLAGVFF.

In its sample, this clonotype was seen many times. DNA of the CDR3: TGTGCCAGCAGCTCCGTAAACACAGATACGCAGTATTTT. The encoded protein is CASSSVNTDTQYF. This rearrangement joins TRBV7-3 to TRBJ2-3; D is uncertain. The germline V and J ends were trimmed by 4 bases and 2 bases, with 7 bases remaining between them. CDR3 length: 13 residues. Per the germline V gene, CDR1 is SGHTA and CDR2 is FQGTGA. Complete variable domain (other parts from reference TRBV7-3 and TRBJ2-3): GAGVSQTPSNKVTEKGKYVELRCDPISGHTALYWYRQSLGQGPEFLIYFQGTGAADDSGLPNDRFFAVRPEGSVSTLKIQRTERGDSAVYLCASSSVNTDTQYFGPGTRLTVL.

The gene calls are TRBV29-1 and TRBJ2-7; D is possibly TRBD1 or TRBD2 (5 bases each). The CDR3 length is 13 residues. Germline-derived CDR1 and CDR2 are SQVTM and ANQGSEA. The germline V and J ends were trimmed by 4 bases and 7 bases, with 17 bases remaining between them. The CDR3 region is CSVVSPRWGEQYF. CDR3 nucleotide sequence: TGCAGCGTTGTCTCGCCCCGGTGGGGGGAGCAGTACTTC.

About this clonotype: This clone may be a read error of a much larger clone one base away. The chain employs TRBV6-2 or TRBV6-3 and TRBJ1-1; D remains ambiguous. The CDR3 has 16 residues. In germline, CDR1 is MNHEY, CDR2 SVGEGT. Here the CDR3 reads CAGSARPARKNTEAFF. DNA of the CDR3: TGTGCCGGCAGTGCCAGACCCGCGCGGAAGAACACTGAAGCTTTCTTT.

V and J are TRBV5-6 and TRBJ2-7, with 8 bases aligning to TRBD1. The germline V gene encodes CDR1 SGHDT and CDR2 YYEEEE. The CDR3 consists of 16 residues. The J segment lost 7 bases and the V segment lost 0 bases, leaving 12 bases of the junction unmatched. Here the CDR3 DNA reads TGTGCCAGCAGCTTGGGCTTGGGGCAGGGGGCGCGAGAGCAGTACTTC. This encodes CASSLGLGQGAREQYF.

The V and J genes are TRBV11-2 and TRBJ2-5; TRBD1 is a possible D gene (6 bases). The V and J ends lost 5 bases and 0 bases respectively, with 10 bases between them. Germline CDR1 reads SGHAT; CDR2 reads FQNNGV. The CDR3 is 14 residues long. The chain's CDR3 is CASSQGTYQETQYF. The CDR3 nucleotides are TGTGCCAGCAGCCAGGGGACCTACCAAGAGACCCAGTACTTC.

This clonotype was counted at least ten times. V gene TRBV11-3 combines with J gene TRBJ2-7; 7 bases align to TRBD1. This CDR3 spans 15 amino acids. The germline V gene encodes CDR1 SGHNT and CDR2 YENEEA. With 4 bases clipped from V and 2 bases from J, the junction kept 8 bases outside the gene matches. In DNA, the CDR3 is TGTGCCAGCAGCTACAGACAGGGCCCCACCTACGAGCAGTACTTC. Residues: CASSYRQGPTYEQYF.

This clonotype was recorded a few times. V is TRBV11-3 and J is TRBJ1-1; the D is unclear. CDR1 is SGHNT, CDR2 YENEEA, per germline. The CDR3 consists of 13 residues. Trimming cost V 1 base and J 11 bases, with 14 bases left between them. The CDR3 region is CASSLGEGPWAFF. DNA of the CDR3: TGTGCCAGCAGCTTAGGAGAGGGCCCATGGGCTTTCTTT.

J is TRBJ2-1 and V is TRBV30; 11 bases fit TRBD2. The CDR3 spans 15 residues. V lost 2 bases to trimming and J lost 0 bases; unmatched junction nucleotides: 0. The germline gives CDR1 GTSNPN, CDR2 SVGIG (reference sequence). Written as DNA, the CDR3 is TGTGCCTGGAGTACTAGCGGGAGCTCCTACAATGAGCAGTTCTTC. Protein sequence: CAWSTSGSSYNEQFF.

The V and J genes are TRBV11-1 and TRBJ2-4; D is perhaps TRBD2 (7 bases). CDR3 length: 13 amino acids. CDR1 is SGHAT and CDR2 is FQDESV in the germline V gene (reference sequence). V was cut by 5 bases and J by 8 bases, with 13 bases left in between. The CDR3 nucleotides read TGTGCCAGCAGCGCTAGGGGGGGGGACATTCAGTACTTC. It yields the protein CASSARGGDIQYF. Based on the CDR3 plus reference TRBV11-1 and TRBJ2-4, the full variable domain is EAEVAQSPRYKITEKSQAVAFWCDPISGHATLYWYRQILGQGPELLVQFQDESVVDDSQLPKDRFSAERLKGVDSTLKIQPAELGDSAMYLCASSARGGDIQYFGAGTRLSVL.